The sequence of this T cell receptor beta chain was determined in a study of PD-1 blockade in classical Hodgkin lymphoma. The repertoire was sequenced with immunoSEQ multiplex PCR; TCRdb's copy has only in-frame clones and lacks some. The table records about 44,000 clones, around two thirds of them present only once. Study results and caveats: Relapsed/refractory patients reportedly had the lowest baseline TCR diversity, below newly diagnosed patients, who were below healthy donors. Patients excluded were those beginning nivolumab under 1 year after ASCT. Complete responders had baseline diversity similar to newly diagnosed patients.

The time point is: cycle 4 day 1 (C4D1), after more than five weeks of nivolumab. Each and every patient relapsed after autologous stem cell transplantation, and patients got differing brentuximab vedotin exposure. Patients showed best responses of complete response, partial response or progressive disease. For this clone: Its antigen is still unknown.

V dropped 2 bases and J dropped 2; count of bases not matched to a gene: 5. Germline values: CDR1 MNHNY, CDR2 SVGAGI (reference sequence). The CDR3 covers 15 residues. The gene calls are TRBV6-6 and TRBJ2-5, with 7 bases identical to TRBD2. The receptor's source is a human donor with classical Hodgkin lymphoma. Here the sequenced sample was peripheral blood mononuclear cells (PBMCs), taken before the fourth cycle of nivolumab. The CDR3 region is CASSYGAGYQETQYF. CDR3 DNA: TGTGCCAGCAGTTACGGAGCGGGGTATCAAGAGACCCAGTACTTC.